What follows are 21 T cell receptor beta chains derived from one specimen sequenced in a study of T cell repertoires in cytomegalovirus infection (dated by TCRdb to the late 2010s). This specimen's treatment or condition label, per the study, means: in vitro stimulation with specific CMV peptide epitopes to enrich CMV-specific T cells. For these receptors, no antigen is known. Sequencer: Illumina HiSeq 1500. In TCRdb, the public reads were trimmed at Q25 with fastp and aligned with MiXCR, with productive beta chains retained. Every entry covers one CDR3 protein and lists the most common genes and DNA from its rows. In all, the sample holds around 19,000 distinct CDR3 sequences, and roughly 40% of those were seen once. Of the sample, roughly 94% falls within the top ten clones. This sample comprised CD8+ T cells from cultured PBMCs, obtained from culture after CMV antigen stimulation. Source of these receptors: a human donor in good health (CMV status not recorded). Some clones in this sample may be carry-over from other donors' samples.

The CDR3 protein is CASTAGPTSGGYSYEQYF. CDR3 DNA sequence: TGTGCCAGTACTGCTGGGCCCACTAGCGGGGGCTACTCCTACGAGCAGTACTTC. This chain connects TRBV19 to TRBJ2-7; 11 bases agree with TRBD2. CDR3 length: 18 amino acids. The trim removed 7 bases at V and 0 bases at J, leaving 14 bases unmatched. Germline assignment: CDR1 LNHDA and CDR2 SQIVND (reference sequence).

The chain links TRBV6-2 or TRBV6-3 to TRBJ2-2, with D possibly being TRBD1 or TRBD2 (5 bases each). The CDR3 spans 16 residues. Germline lookup yields CDR1 MNHEY and CDR2 SVGEGT. Trimming took 2 bases from V and 0 from J, leaving 10 bases between them. The CDR3 region is CASSYGGGTNTGELFF. In nucleotides, the CDR3 is TGTGCCAGCAGTTACGGTGGGGGAACGAACACCGGGGAGCTGTTTTTT.

The rearrangement joins TRBV7-8 to TRBJ2-5; D tentatively fits TRBD1 or TRBD2 (5 bases each). Per the germline V gene, CDR1 is SGHVS and CDR2 is FQNEAQ. The CDR3 spans 15 residues. Trimming took 5 bases from V and 3 from J, leaving 16 bases between them. The CDR3 nucleotides read TGTGCCAGCAGCCGACGGGACGGACCCAAAGAGACCCAGTACTTC. Amino acids: CASSRRDGPKETQYF.

On this clonotype: The junction and the germline gene differ at one end; a read error may be behind it. The rearrangement joins TRBV12-5 to TRBJ2-5, with 10 bases matching TRBD1. Germline CDR1 LGHNT, CDR2 FRNRAP. This CDR3 spans 17 amino acids. The CDR3 reads CVSGLVRSGQGTETQYF. The CDR3 region has the DNA TGTGTTAGTGGTTTGGTACGGTCGGGACAGGGGACGGAGACCCAGTACTTC.

This sequence joins TRBV13 and TRBJ1-1; unclear D gene. CDR1 and CDR2 (germline): PRHDT, FYEKMQ (reference sequence). This CDR3 is built from 13 residues. Deletions cut 0 bases from V and 4 bases from J, with 6 bases between. CDR3 region: CASSLGLTTEAFF. DNA of the CDR3: TGTGCCAGCAGCTTAGGCCTAACCACTGAAGCTTTCTTT.

Comment on this clonotype: A read error is possible here, since a much larger clone lies one base away. This chain connects TRBV7-2 to TRBJ2-1, with a tentative D call TRBD1 (6 bases). V lost 2 bases, J lost 0 bases, and 23 bases lay in between. The germline gives CDR1 SGHTA, CDR2 FQGNSA. The CDR3 length is 20 residues. This CDR3 is CASSLRQARQSPSSYNEQFF. CDR3 bases: TGTGCCAGCAGCTTAAGACAGGCCCGCCAGTCCCCGAGCTCCTACAATGAGCAGTTCTTC.

V usage is TRBV20-1 and J usage is TRBJ2-7; tentative D call: TRBD1 (6 bases). There are 13 residues in the CDR3. In germline, CDR1 is DFQATT, CDR2 SNEGSKA (reference sequence). Trimming cost V 5 bases and J 4 bases, with 15 bases left between them. The CDR3 DNA follows: TGCAGTGCTCAAACAGGGCCATCTTACGAGCAGTACTTC. It is translated as CSAQTGPSYEQYF.

V usage is TRBV7-6 and J usage is TRBJ2-7, with D possibly called TRBD1 or TRBD2 (5 bases each). Germline-derived CDR1 and CDR2 are SGHVS and FNYEAQ. This CDR3 has 14 amino acids. The germline V and J ends were trimmed by 0 bases and 3 bases, with 9 bases remaining between them. CDR3 DNA sequence: TGTGCCAGCAGCTTAGCTCTTGGGGGCTACGAGCAGTACTTC. This sequence encodes CASSLALGGYEQYF.

This chain connects TRBV12-3 or TRBV12-4 to TRBJ1-2; D is possibly TRBD1 (5 bases). V was trimmed by 7 bases and J by 9 bases, leaving 24 bases between them. This CDR3 is built from 15 residues. In DNA, the CDR3 is TGTGCCAGCACCTCACTGGGTGTCCTCAGGGCTAGCTACACCTTC. Translated: CASTSLGVLRASYTF.

This clonotype was seen more than once but under ten times. The chain employs TRBV12-3 or TRBV12-4 and TRBJ1-5; D unclear. V was trimmed by 6 bases and J by 3 bases, leaving 6 bases between them. CDR3 size: 12 residues. The CDR3 sequence: CASSHDNQPQHF. CDR3 sequence (DNA): TGTGCCAGCAGCCATGACAATCAGCCCCAGCATTTT.

The CDR3 is CASSPGTSGRATSEQYF. The CDR3 region has the DNA TGTGCCAGCAGCCCCGGGACTAGCGGGAGGGCTACCAGCGAGCAGTACTTC. The rearrangement uses TRBV7-2 and TRBJ2-7; the match to TRBD2 covers 16 bases. V was clipped by 5 bases and J by 6 bases; unmatched bases: 10. This CDR3 has 17 residues. Per the germline V gene, CDR1 is SGHTA and CDR2 is FQGNSA.

This chain joins TRBV7-2 and TRBJ2-2; 8 nucleotides line up with TRBD2. V lost 1 base to trimming and J lost 4 bases; unmatched junction nucleotides: 5. The germline V gene encodes CDR1 SGHTA and CDR2 FQGNSA. The CDR3 extends over 16 amino acids. CDR3 amino acids: CASSLVPSGGTGELFF. The CDR3 DNA sequence: TGTGCCAGCAGCTTAGTTCCCAGCGGGGGCACCGGGGAGCTGTTTTTT.

This chain connects TRBV4-3 to TRBJ1-6; possible D gene TRBD1, 5 bases. There are 15 residues in the CDR3. Trimming pared 0 bases from V and 5 bases from J, leaving 8 bases between. The germline V gene encodes CDR1 LGHNA and CDR2 YSLEER. The CDR3 spells CASSQDVQDNSPLHF. CDR3 coding DNA: TGCGCCAGCAGCCAAGATGTACAGGATAATTCACCCCTCCACTTT.

CDR3 loop: CATSRDTGGPEAFF. In nucleotides, the CDR3 is TGTGCCACCAGCAGAGATACAGGGGGCCCTGAAGCTTTCTTT. The rearrangement links TRBV15 to TRBJ1-1, with 9 positions matching TRBD1. Germline CDR1 reads LNHNV; CDR2 reads YYDKDF (reference sequence). CDR3 length equals 14 residues. V trimming: 0 bases; J trimming: 6 bases; junction bases outside the gene matches: 2.

CDR3 sequence: CASSLTGTGGNLDSPLHF. The CDR3 region has the DNA TGTGCCAGCAGCTTAACGGGGACAGGAGGTAATCTGGATTCACCCCTCCACTTT. V and J are TRBV7-6 and TRBJ1-6; 8 bases are shared with TRBD1. The CDR3 is made up of 18 amino acids. Germline assignment: CDR1 SGHVS and CDR2 FNYEAQ. V lost 2 bases, J lost 8 bases, and 14 bases stayed unmatched. The full variable domain, its missing parts supplied by reference TRBV7-6 and TRBJ1-6, is GAGVSQSPRYKVTKRGQDVALRCDPISGHVSLYWYRQALGQGPEFLTYFNYEAQQDKSGLPNDRFSAERPEGSISTLTIQRTEQRDSAMYRCASSLTGTGGNLDSPLHFGNGTRLTVT.

The chain links TRBV4-1 to TRBJ1-5, with a weak D call TRBD1 (5 bases). This CDR3 contains 17 residues. Germline V gene data show CDR1 as MGHRA and CDR2 as YSYEKL. The germline V and J ends were trimmed by 6 bases and 3 bases, with 21 bases remaining between them. The CDR3 DNA sequence: TGCGCCAGCAGTAACGGGCAGCTCGGACACTTCAATCAGCCCCAGCATTTT. It encodes CASSNGQLGHFNQPQHF.

The rearrangement joins TRBV6-5 to TRBJ2-1; the D gene is possibly TRBD2 (6 bases). CDR3 size: 13 residues. The V end lost 0 bases, the J end lost 14 bases, and 14 bases lay between the germline ends. CDR1 and CDR2 (germline): MNHEY, SVGAGI. The CDR3 loop reads CASSYSHRLGEFF. The CDR3 bases are TGTGCCAGCAGTTACTCGCACAGACTAGGGGAGTTCTTC.

This clonotype was counted only a few times. This sequence joins TRBV6-2 or TRBV6-3 and TRBJ2-7; tentative D call: TRBD1 (6 bases). From germline, CDR1 is MNHEY and CDR2 SVGEGT. This CDR3 has 13 amino acids. V was pared by 9 bases and J by 2 bases, with 14 bases between. CDR3 region: CASSTGLTYEQYF. For the CDR3, the DNA is TGTGCCAGTTCAACAGGGTTGACCTACGAGCAGTACTTC.

This clonotype was counted between two and nine times. This chain links TRBV4-1 with TRBJ2-7; D may be TRBD2 (6 bases). Trimming took off 0 bases at V and 3 bases at J, with 15 bases between the two ends. Per germline, CDR1 MGHRA and CDR2 YSYEKL. The CDR3 sequence is 16 residues long. The CDR3 protein is CASSQDRGGLFYEQYF. The CDR3 nucleotides read TGCGCCAGCAGCCAAGATCGAGGAGGACTATTCTACGAGCAGTACTTC.

This clonotype was found a few times. The chain links TRBV7-2 to TRBJ2-2; no clear D gene. V lost 11 bases to trimming and J lost 7 bases, with 23 bases between them. Germline V gene lookup returns CDR1 SGHTA and CDR2 FQGNSA. This CDR3 is 15 amino acids long. CDR3 in DNA: TGTGCCGTTCCCCCCCCCGTTATCTCTTTCGGGGAGCTGTTTTTT. This codes for CAVPPPVISFGELFF.

V and J are TRBV28 and TRBJ2-3; D could derive from TRBD1 or TRBD2 (5 bases each). Per the germline V gene, CDR1 is MDHEN and CDR2 is SYDVKM. This CDR3 is 16 amino acids long. Trimming removed 6 bases from V and 5 bases from J, with 21 bases in between. CDR3 sequence: CASRDGTAGRRDTQYF. The DNA of the CDR3 is TGTGCCAGCAGGGACGGGACGGCAGGGAGAAGAGATACGCAGTATTTT.